Here is one T cell receptor (beta chain) with its context. The source of the sample is a study of blood T cell repertoires in COVID-19. Study-level background: The United States, Italy and Spain provided the acute and convalescent COVID-19 samples.

The CDR3 is made up of 15 amino acids. V lost 1 base and J 7 bases, leaving 15 bases between the germline ends. The V gene's germline CDR1 is SGHRS and CDR2 YFSETQ. Enrollees, about 18 to 95 years old, lived in 20 to 25 US areas. Cohorts were based on clinical histories the participants reported. Original handling: Amplified reference gene primers provided the basis for estimating nucleated cell counts. Assay: immunoSEQ multiplex PCR; the TCRdb copy retains only in-frame clones and omits some. From that table come the V and J calls and clone size; the DNA was used to work out D and trimming. Altogether about 57,000 clones are present, approximately 80% being singletons, with the ten largest covering approximately 3.8%.

V and J are TRBV5-1 and TRBJ1-5; perhaps TRBD1 as D (6 bases). The receptor's source is a woman between 35 and 50 years old with acute COVID-19. The sample comprised PBMCs or T cells enriched from blood (not recorded which). CDR3 DNA: TGCGCCAGCAGCTTGACCGACCCAGGGGACCAGCCCCAGCATTTT. Encoded protein: CASSLTDPGDQPQHF.